This T cell receptor beta chain was captured in a study of blood T cell repertoires in COVID-19. The sample holds a few counts of this clone. The CDR3 consists of 18 residues. Germline-derived CDR1 and CDR2 are LNHDA and SQIVND (reference sequence). J lost 3 bases, V lost 0 bases, and 12 bases had no gene match. Under the authors' procedure: Amplification of reference gene primers provided the estimated nucleated cell counts. Assay used: immunoSEQ multiplex PCR; TCRdb lists only in-frame clones, some missing. The D gene and trimming were derived from the DNA, and the V and J assignments and clone size from that table. The data contain roughly 36,000 clones, around 86% of them singletons.

This chain uses TRBV19 with TRBJ1-1; the match to TRBD1 covers 8 bases. The receptor was derived from a man aged 50-59 years with active or convalescent COVID-19. Sequencing was done on a sample of peripheral blood. Here the CDR3 reads CASSIEGQGAGIDTEAFF. CDR3 sequence (DNA): TGTGCCAGTAGTATAGAGGGGCAGGGGGCCGGGATCGACACTGAAGCTTTCTTT. Using reference TRBV19 and TRBJ1-1 for the parts outside the CDR3, the full variable domain is DGGITQSPKYLFRKEGQNVTLSCEQNLNHDAMYWYRQDPGQGLRLIYYSQIVNDFQKGDIAEGYSVSREKKESFPLTVTSAQKNPTAFYLCASSIEGQGAGIDTEAFFGQGTRLTVV.